This TCR beta chain stems from a study of cytomegalovirus exposure and HLA in healthy donors. General study results and limits: High sensitivity and specificity were reportedly achieved when the classifier diagnosed cytomegalovirus status.

Sequencing was performed with immunoSEQ multiplex PCR; in TCRdb, only in-frame clones are kept and a portion is missing. The sample records 200,000 to 300,000 clones, roughly 90% being singletons. Trimming removed 1 base at V and 1 base at J, with 8 bases between. CDR1 and CDR2 (germline): GTSNPN, SVGIG (reference sequence). CDR3 length: 14 amino acids. In regard to this clone: What it recognizes is unknown.

The donors were part of the validation cohort, which consisted of under 150 subjects and was separate from the first cohort of 666 subjects. The receptor's source is a young man in good health and CMV-seropositive. The chain is built from TRBV30 and TRBJ1-5, with D unclear. The sequencing sample was made of PBMCs. The CDR3 is CAWSGGSSNQPQHF. CDR3 nucleotides: TGTGCCTGGAGTGGAGGGTCGAGCAATCAGCCCCAGCATTTT.